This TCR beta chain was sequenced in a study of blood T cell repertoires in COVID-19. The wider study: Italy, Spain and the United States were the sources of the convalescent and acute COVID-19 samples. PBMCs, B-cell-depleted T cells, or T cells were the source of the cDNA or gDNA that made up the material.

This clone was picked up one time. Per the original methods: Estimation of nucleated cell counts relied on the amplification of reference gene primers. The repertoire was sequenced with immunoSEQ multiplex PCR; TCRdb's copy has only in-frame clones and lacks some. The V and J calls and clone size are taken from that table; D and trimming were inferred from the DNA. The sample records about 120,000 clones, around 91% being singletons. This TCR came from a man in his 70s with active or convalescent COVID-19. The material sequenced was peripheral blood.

The DNA of the CDR3 is TGTGCCAGTACGGGACAGGGGGCTCTAGGCTCCTACAATGAGCAGTTCTTC. It specifies CASTGQGALGSYNEQFF. This rearrangement joins TRBV28 to TRBJ2-1, with TRBD1 matching over 12 bases. Trimming took 9 bases from V and 0 from J; bases not matched to a gene: 9. From germline, CDR1 is MDHEN and CDR2 SYDVKM. This CDR3 has 17 residues. The full variable domain, completed using reference TRBV28 and TRBJ2-1, is DVKVTQSSRYLVKRTGEKVFLECVQDMDHENMFWYRQDPGLGLRLIYFSYDVKMKEKGDIPEGYSVSREKKERFSLILESASTNQTSMYLCASTGQGALGSYNEQFFGPGTRLTVL.